The 4 T cell receptor beta chains below were found in one sample sequenced in a study of shared clonotypes between healthy human individuals. Only in-frame clones appear in the TCRdb table, and some are missing; sequencing was by immunoSEQ multiplex PCR. The sample has roughly 2.6 million clones; more than 80% are singletons. The sequencing sample was made of naive CD4+ T cells sorted from blood. Subset meaning: CD45RA+ positively selected. All receptors come from a young man in good health.

V is TRBV5-6 and J is TRBJ2-7; no reliable D call. The length of the CDR3 is 14 residues. Deletions cut 0 bases from V and 0 bases from J, with 7 bases between. Germline loops: CDR1 SGHDT, CDR2 YYEEEE. The CDR3 bases are TGTGCCAGCAGCTTGGGGTCCCTCTCCTACGAGCAGTACTTC. Its protein is CASSLGSLSYEQYF.

This clone was seen only once. The sample holds other DNA sequences that translate to the same CDR3. The V call is TRBV5-1, the J call TRBJ2-2; D remains ambiguous. The CDR3 loop spans 13 amino acids. V lost 5 bases to trimming and J lost 1 base, with 6 bases between them. Looked up from germline, CDR1 is SGHRS and CDR2 is YFSETQ. DNA for the CDR3: TGCGCCAGCAGTTTCGGGAACACCGGGGAGCTGTTTTTT. Translation: CASSFGNTGELFF. Using reference TRBV5-1 and TRBJ2-2 for the parts outside the CDR3, the full variable domain is KAGVTQTPRYLIKTRGQQVTLSCSPISGHRSVSWYQQTPGQGLQFLFEYFSETQRNKGNFPGRFSGRQFSNSRSEMNVSTLELGDSALYLCASSFGNTGELFFGEGSRLTVL.

The V call is TRBV4-3, the J call TRBJ2-1, with 8 positions matching TRBD1. The germline gives CDR1 LGHNA, CDR2 YSLEER. V shed 4 bases and J 5 bases; nucleotides not matched to a gene: 13. CDR3 length: 17 residues. DNA of the CDR3: TGCGCCAGCAGCCGAGTAGCAGGGGGCATTTCCCACAATGAGCAGTTCTTC. This sequence encodes CASSRVAGGISHNEQFF.

The chain employs TRBV6-1 and TRBJ2-7; 10 bases align to TRBD1. CDR1 and CDR2 from the germline V gene are MNHNS and SASEGT. This CDR3 is 13 amino acids long. Trimming at V came to 4 bases and at J to 6 bases, leaving 3 bases not matched to a gene. The CDR3 protein is CASSARDRGEQYF. The CDR3 coding sequence is TGTGCCAGCAGTGCCCGGGACAGGGGCGAGCAGTACTTC.